These 6 T cell receptor beta chains were sequenced from one sample in a study of control samples from healthy donors and cancer patients. This table comes from immunoSEQ multiplex PCR, and its TCRdb copy is limited to in-frame clones, with some not included. The repertoire holds 100,000 to 150,000 clones, 93% seen once, with 1.7% in the top ten. Sequenced: PBMCs. Receptors originate from a man in his fifties with head and neck cancer.

This rearrangement joins TRBV27 to TRBJ2-2, with 11 bases fitting TRBD1. CDR1 and CDR2 (germline): MNHEY, SMNVEV (reference sequence). The trim removed 5 bases at V and 0 bases at J, leaving 11 bases unmatched. CDR3 length: 19 residues. The CDR3 region is CASSPPRGQGAPNTGELFF. CDR3 bases: TGTGCCAGCAGTCCCCCCCGAGGACAGGGGGCCCCGAACACCGGGGAGCTGTTTTTT.

The rearrangement links TRBV15 to TRBJ2-7; TRBD2 might be the D (5 bases). CDR3 size: 15 residues. Germline loops: CDR1 LNHNV, CDR2 YYDKDF (reference sequence). The ends were cut back, 0 bases at V and 4 bases at J, with 13 bases in the middle. CDR3 sequence: CATSRDVGSGYEQYF. The CDR3 nucleotides read TGTGCCACCAGCAGAGATGTGGGAAGCGGTTACGAGCAGTACTTC.

The chain is built from TRBV5-4 and TRBJ2-6; D uncertain. Trimming pared 4 bases from V and 2 bases from J, leaving 13 bases between. The CDR3 consists of 16 residues. CDR1 and CDR2 from the germline V gene are SGHNT and YYREEE (reference sequence). The CDR3 sequence is CASSQSPQPGANVLTF. CDR3 bases: TGTGCCAGCAGCCAGTCTCCGCAGCCTGGGGCCAACGTCCTGACTTTC.

This clone showed up just once. The chain is built from TRBV24-1 and TRBJ2-2; 7 nucleotides align to TRBD1. From germline, CDR1 is KGHDR and CDR2 SFDVKD. This CDR3 region has 14 residues. The J segment lost 4 bases and the V segment lost 9 bases, leaving 7 bases of the junction unmatched. The CDR3 DNA is TGTGCCACCGATGGGACAGACCCCACCGGGGAGCTGTTTTTT. Protein sequence: CATDGTDPTGELFF.

This clone appeared a few times. The chain joins TRBV10-3 to TRBJ2-1; 7 bases line up with TRBD2. Germline V CDR1 and CDR2: ENHRY, SYGVKD. The CDR3 extends over 15 amino acids. Germline trimming cut 4 bases from V and 2 bases from J; bases unmatched to any gene: 5. The CDR3 sequence is CAISAAGETYNEQFF. Written as DNA, the CDR3 is TGTGCCATCAGTGCCGCGGGGGAGACCTACAATGAGCAGTTCTTC.

This clone has only a few counts. The chain joins TRBV24-1 to TRBJ2-5; TRBD1 is a possible D gene (6 bases). V was cut by 3 bases and J by 2 bases, with 9 bases left in between. The CDR3 contains 14 residues. The germline V gene has CDR1 KGHDR and CDR2 SFDVKD. The CDR3 here is CATSDGGGQETQYF. CDR3 bases: TGTGCCACCAGTGATGGGGGCGGGCAAGAGACCCAGTACTTC.